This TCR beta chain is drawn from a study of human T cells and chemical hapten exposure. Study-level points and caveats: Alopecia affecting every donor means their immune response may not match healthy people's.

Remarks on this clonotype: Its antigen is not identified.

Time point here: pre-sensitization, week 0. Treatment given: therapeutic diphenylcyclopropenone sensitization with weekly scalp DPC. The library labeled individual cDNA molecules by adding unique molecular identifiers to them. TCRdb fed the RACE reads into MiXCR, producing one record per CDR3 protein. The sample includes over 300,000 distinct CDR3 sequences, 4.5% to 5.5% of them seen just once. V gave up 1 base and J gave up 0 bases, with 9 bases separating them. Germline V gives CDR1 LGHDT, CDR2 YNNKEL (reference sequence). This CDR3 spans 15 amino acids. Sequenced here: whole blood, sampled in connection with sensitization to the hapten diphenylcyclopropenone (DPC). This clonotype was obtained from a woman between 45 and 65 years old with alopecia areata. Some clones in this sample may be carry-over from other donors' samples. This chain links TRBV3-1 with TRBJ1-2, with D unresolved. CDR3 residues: CASSQGMASNYGYTF. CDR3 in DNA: TGTGCCAGCAGCCAAGGGATGGCCTCTAACTATGGCTACACCTTC. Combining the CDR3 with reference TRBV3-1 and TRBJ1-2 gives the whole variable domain DTAVSQTPKYLVTQMGNDKSIKCEQNLGHDTMYWYKQDSKKFLKIMFSYNNKELIINETVPNRFSPKSPDKAHLNLHINSLELGDSAVYFCASSQGMASNYGYTFGSGTRLTVV.